The following is a T cell receptor (beta chain) sequence with its context. What it recognizes is unknown. This record belongs to a study of breast tumors, draining lymph nodes, adjacent tissues. TCRdb fed the multiplex PCR reads into MiXCR, producing one record per CDR3 protein. The sample lists 16,000 or so distinct CDR3 sequences; 45% were seen once. The length of the CDR3 is 14 residues. Germline CDR1 is SEHNR and CDR2 is FQNEAQ (reference sequence). Trimming at V came to 1 base and at J to 5 bases, leaving 4 bases not matched to a gene. General study points: The data were judged consistent with most tumor T cells coming from lymph node and expanding in tumor. Luminal-like breast cancer showed significantly greater tumor-nontumor repertoire similarity than basal-like breast cancer did. That most tumor T cells come from lymph nodes remained unproven. Compared with lymph nodes, tumors were less diverse; compared with nontumor tissue, more.

Sequencing was done on a sample of tumor-adjacent breast tissue. The clonotype comes from a female donor with breast cancer. Some clones in this sample may be carry-over from other donors' samples. The rearrangement uses TRBV7-9 and TRBJ2-7; 8 bases match TRBD2. Here the CDR3 DNA reads TGTGCCAGCAGCTTAGACGCGGGGGGAGACGAGCAGTACTTC. This encodes CASSLDAGGDEQYF.